The 27 T cell receptor beta chains listed next were all sequenced from one sample in a study of T-cell reconstitution after alpha-beta-depleted transplantation in children. Unique molecular identifiers featured in how the TCRbeta library was prepared. TCRdb reprocessed the PCR reads with MiXCR, giving one entry per CDR3 protein. Of under 300,000 distinct CDR3 sequences listed, roughly 12% were seen once; the top ten hold 23%. The sequenced sample was peripheral blood, obtained 180 days after TCRalphabeta/CD19-depleted stem cell transplant. These receptors came from a male patient between 2 and 10 years old who had a stem cell transplant for chronic granulomatous disease, so the T cells may come from the graft donor.

Many counts were recorded for this clonotype. CDR3 region: CASSLSPGQGVNSPLHF. Here the CDR3 DNA reads TGCGCCAGCAGCCTCTCCCCGGGACAGGGAGTAAATTCACCCCTCCACTTT. V gene TRBV5-1 combines with J gene TRBJ1-6, with 9 bases aligning to TRBD1. The V segment lost 4 bases and the J segment 7 bases; nucleotides outside the gene matches: 12. This CDR3 region has 17 residues. Germline CDR1 reads SGHRS; CDR2 reads YFSETQ.

This clonotype has ten or more counts. This chain links TRBV25-1 with TRBJ2-3, with 10 bases matching TRBD2. CDR1 MGHDK and CDR2 SYGVNS come from the germline V gene. J gave up 4 bases and V 9 bases, and 10 bases lay outside the gene matches. CDR3 size: 15 residues. The CDR3 sequence: CASRDSGRRADTQYF. CDR3 in DNA: TGTGCCAGTCGCGATAGCGGGAGGAGGGCAGATACGCAGTATTTT.

Only a few counts were recorded for this clonotype. The chain carries TRBV5-1 and TRBJ2-1; D perhaps matches TRBD2 (5 bases). Deletions cut 4 bases from V and 10 bases from J, with 15 bases between. The CDR3 covers 13 residues. Germline-derived CDR1 and CDR2 are SGHRS and YFSETQ. CDR3 amino acids: CASSGLGVHEQFF. CDR3 coding DNA: TGCGCCAGCAGCGGTTTGGGAGTCCACGAGCAGTTCTTC. The full variable domain, with the rest looked up from reference TRBV5-1 and TRBJ2-1, is KAGVTQTPRYLIKTRGQQVTLSCSPISGHRSVSWYQQTPGQGLQFLFEYFSETQRNKGNFPGRFSGRQFSNSRSEMNVSTLELGDSALYLCASSGLGVHEQFFGPGTRLTVL.

The sample holds a few counts of this clonotype. The chain has TRBV6-2 or TRBV6-3 and TRBJ2-7; possible D gene TRBD1, 5 bases. This CDR3 contains 12 residues. Trimming stripped 6 bases from V and 7 bases from J, with 13 bases between. Germline CDR1 reads MNHEY; CDR2 reads SVGEGT. DNA of the CDR3: TGTGCCAGCAGGACCTCAGGGCCGGAGCAGTACTTC. The encoded protein is CASRTSGPEQYF.

This clonotype was seen ten or more times. The chain is built from TRBV4-1 and TRBJ2-7; 9 nucleotides agree with TRBD2. The CDR3 is made up of 16 amino acids. Losses at the gene ends were 0 bases for V and 1 base for J; bases not matched to a gene: 4. Germline V lookup: CDR1 MGHRA, CDR2 YSYEKL. CDR3 amino acids: CASSQEESGRSYEQYF. CDR3 nucleotides: TGCGCCAGCAGCCAAGAAGAGAGCGGGAGGTCCTACGAGCAGTACTTC.

This clonotype has at least ten counts. The chain employs TRBV7-8 and TRBJ2-5; 7 nucleotides agree with TRBD1. The CDR3 is made up of 19 amino acids. Germline lookup yields CDR1 SGHVS and CDR2 FQNEAQ. V gave up 1 base and J gave up 2 bases; unmatched junction bases: 16. The CDR3 nucleotides are TGTGCCAGCAGCTTAGTGCATTCTCGGGTACCACAGGGGCAAGAGACCCAGTACTTC. It codes for CASSLVHSRVPQGQETQYF. The full variable domain, in which reference TRBV7-8 and TRBJ2-5 provide the parts outside the CDR3, is GAGVSQSPRYKVAKRGQDVALRCDPISGHVSLFWYQQALGQGPEFLTYFQNEAQLDKSGLPSDRFFAERPEGSVSTLKIQRTQQEDSAVYLCASSLVHSRVPQGQETQYFGPGTRLLVL.

A word on this clonotype: With a much larger clone just one base away, this may be a read error. The chain has TRBV4-2 and TRBJ1-4; D unclear. The CDR3 has 17 residues. Germline assignment: CDR1 LGHNA and CDR2 YNFKEQ. The CDR3 nucleotides read TGTTCCAGCAGCCGCCTCCCCTCTACGGGGTTGGGGGAAAAACTGTTTTTT. Translation: CSSSRLPSTGLGEKLFF.

This clonotype was seen ten or more times. The genes are TRBV20-1 and TRBJ1-6, with TRBD1 matching over 7 bases. The ends lost 3 bases at V and 0 bases at J; junction bases unmatched: 11. Germline values: CDR1 DFQATT, CDR2 SNEGSKA (reference sequence). This CDR3 is 18 amino acids long. This chain's CDR3 is CSASGTVTPSSYNSPLHF. Written as DNA, the CDR3 is TGCAGTGCTAGTGGGACAGTTACCCCCAGCTCCTATAATTCACCCCTCCACTTT.

This clonotype was counted many times. The DNA for the CDR3 is TGCAGTGCTAGTCTCAGGAGGGCCGATGAGCAGTTCTTC. This gives the protein CSASLRRADEQFF. The chain joins TRBV20-1 to TRBJ2-1; TRBD2 might be the D (6 bases). Germline loops: CDR1 DFQATT, CDR2 SNEGSKA (reference sequence). Trimming pared 3 bases from V and 8 bases from J, leaving 14 bases between. This CDR3 comprises 13 residues.

In its sample, this clonotype was seen many times. The rearrangement uses TRBV6-5 and TRBJ1-2, with 7 bases lining up with TRBD1. The CDR3 runs 13 residues. Germline-derived CDR1 and CDR2 are MNHEY and SVGAGI. V lost 1 base to trimming and J lost 7 bases; unmatched junction nucleotides: 3. The CDR3 is CASSYWTGTGYTF. The DNA for the CDR3 is TGTGCCAGCAGTTACTGGACAGGCACTGGCTACACCTTC.

For this clonotype: It may be a read error: a sequence one base away is much more abundant. This sequence joins TRBV29-1 and TRBJ2-6, with 9 positions matching TRBD1. Germline V gene data show CDR1 as SQVTM and CDR2 as ANQGSEA. The CDR3 consists of 14 residues. CDR3 sequence reads: CSVPTGGAANILTF. In DNA, the CDR3 is TGCAGCGTTCCGACAGGGGGGGCGGCCAACATCCTGACTTTC.

The sample holds many counts of this clonotype. The chain carries TRBV12-3 or TRBV12-4 and TRBJ1-1; no definite D call. The germline V and J ends were trimmed by 1 base and 1 base, with 4 bases remaining between them. The CDR3 has 13 amino acids. CDR3 loop: CASSLVQNTEAFF. CDR3 DNA sequence: TGTGCCAGCAGTTTAGTGCAGAACACTGAAGCTTTCTTT.

This clonotype was observed many times. V and J are TRBV29-1 and TRBJ2-5; either TRBD1 or TRBD2 may supply D (5 bases each). The germline CDR1 and CDR2 sequences are SQVTM and ANQGSEA. The CDR3 sequence is 11 residues long. V was trimmed by 1 base and J by 9 bases, leaving 9 bases between them. DNA for the CDR3: TGCAGCGTTGAAGGGGGGTTGGCCCAGTACTTC. This sequence encodes CSVEGGLAQYF. Full variable domain (rest looked up from reference TRBV29-1 and TRBJ2-5): SAVISQKPSRDICQRGTSLTIQCQVDSQVTMMFWYRQQPGQSLTLIATANQGSEATYESGFVIDKFPISRPNLTFSTLTVSNMSPEDSSIYLCSVEGGLAQYFGPGTRLLVL.

This clonotype was seen many times. The CDR3 DNA is TGTGCCAGCACGAGAAACAGGGGCTGGGCGAACACCGGGGAGCTGTTTTTT. This codes for CASTRNRGWANTGELFF. The chain is built from TRBV12-3 or TRBV12-4 and TRBJ2-2; 7 nucleotides align to TRBD1. After removal of 7 bases from V and 0 bases from J, the junction contained 11 bases not matched to a gene. The CDR3 length is 17 residues.

This clonotype was recorded many times. V and J are TRBV12-3 or TRBV12-4 and TRBJ2-7; D uncertain. There are 12 residues in the CDR3. V was pared by 4 bases and J by 3 bases, with 7 bases between. The CDR3 loop is CASSWTHYEQYF. Here the CDR3 DNA reads TGTGCCAGCAGTTGGACCCACTACGAGCAGTACTTC.

In this sample, this clonotype turned up many times. The gene calls are TRBV29-1 and TRBJ2-2, with 9 bases fitting TRBD1. This CDR3 is 14 amino acids long. Looked up from germline, CDR1 is SQVTM and CDR2 is ANQGSEA. CDR3 sequence reads: CSCAQGAYPGELFF. In DNA, the CDR3 is TGCAGTTGCGCACAGGGGGCATACCCCGGGGAGCTGTTTTTT.

Concerning this clonotype: It may be a read error: a sequence one base away is much more abundant. The chain combines TRBV7-3 with TRBJ2-2; D not resolved. The CDR3 has 14 residues. Germline CDR1 SGHTA, CDR2 FQGTGA. V lost 5 bases and J 1 base, leaving 8 bases between the germline ends. This chain's CDR3 is CASSQKGNTGELFF. In nucleotides, the CDR3 is TGTGCCAGCAGCCAAAAGGGGAACACCGGGGAGCTGTTTTTT.

This clonotype was recorded many times. The rearrangement links TRBV6-2 or TRBV6-3 to TRBJ2-7, with D perhaps being TRBD1 or TRBD2 (5 bases each). The CDR3 length is 16 residues. Germline values: CDR1 MNHEY, CDR2 SVGEGT. The V and J ends lost 4 bases and 0 bases respectively, with 16 bases between them. The CDR3 spells CASSLRGRGTSYEQYF. CDR3 bases: TGTGCCAGCAGTTTAAGGGGTCGAGGGACCTCCTACGAGCAGTACTTC.

This clonotype was counted between two and nine times. The rearrangement links TRBV7-8 to TRBJ2-3; D is unclear. Germline values: CDR1 SGHVS, CDR2 FQNEAQ. V lost 4 bases to trimming and J lost 6 bases, with 14 bases between them. The CDR3 loop spans 14 amino acids. Here the CDR3 reads CASSYLGPYDTQYF. In DNA form, the CDR3 reads TGTGCCAGCAGCTATTTAGGACCCTACGATACGCAGTATTTT. The complete variable domain, with remaining parts taken from reference TRBV7-8 and TRBJ2-3, reads GAGVSQSPRYKVAKRGQDVALRCDPISGHVSLFWYQQALGQGPEFLTYFQNEAQLDKSGLPSDRFFAERPEGSVSTLKIQRTQQEDSAVYLCASSYLGPYDTQYFGPGTRLTVL.

This clonotype came up many times. The genes are TRBV7-9 and TRBJ2-1, with a weak D call TRBD2 (5 bases). Germline CDR1 SEHNR, CDR2 FQNEAQ (reference sequence). V lost 7 bases to trimming and J lost 8 bases, with 9 bases between them. This CDR3 spans 11 amino acids. CDR3 sequence reads: CASTTGYEQFF. Written as DNA, the CDR3 is TGTGCCAGCACCACGGGGTATGAGCAGTTCTTC.

This clonotype was seen at least ten times. V usage is TRBV10-3 and J usage is TRBJ1-4; 7 bases are shared with TRBD1. The length of the CDR3 is 17 residues. Germline V gene data show CDR1 as ENHRY and CDR2 as SYGVKD. With V trimmed by 6 bases and J by 5 bases, 15 bases remained unmatched. CDR3: CAIRQPGQPGRNEKLFF. The DNA for the CDR3 is TGTGCCATCAGGCAGCCGGGACAGCCCGGAAGGAATGAAAAACTGTTTTTT.

At least ten counts were recorded for this clonotype. The V gene is TRBV5-1, the J gene TRBJ2-1; 10 bases are shared with TRBD2. The V gene end was trimmed by 6 bases and the J gene end by 4 bases; junction bases not matched to a gene: 4. The CDR3 sequence is 14 residues long. Per the germline V gene, CDR1 is SGHRS and CDR2 is YFSETQ. DNA of the CDR3: TGCGCCAGCACTTCTAGCGGGAGTTACAATGAGCAGTTCTTC. It encodes CASTSSGSYNEQFF. The full variable domain, its missing parts supplied by reference TRBV5-1 and TRBJ2-1, is KAGVTQTPRYLIKTRGQQVTLSCSPISGHRSVSWYQQTPGQGLQFLFEYFSETQRNKGNFPGRFSGRQFSNSRSEMNVSTLELGDSALYLCASTSSGSYNEQFFGPGTRLTVL.

This clonotype has only a few counts. This chain links TRBV3-1 with TRBJ2-2; D gene unclear. The CDR3 totals 13 residues. The ends were cut back, 2 bases at V and 6 bases at J, with 7 bases in the middle. CDR1 is LGHDT, CDR2 YNNKEL, per germline (reference sequence). CDR3 nucleotide sequence: TGTGCCAGCAGCCAAAGTGGTGCCGGGGAGCTGTTTTTT. Protein sequence: CASSQSGAGELFF.

This clonotype was seen ten or more times. The rearrangement joins TRBV3-1 to TRBJ2-1; tentatively, D is TRBD1 or TRBD2 (5 bases each). CDR3 length equals 13 residues. Trimming removed 0 bases at V and 10 bases at J, with 10 bases between. Germline values: CDR1 LGHDT, CDR2 YNNKEL (reference sequence). The CDR3 coding sequence is TGTGCCAGCAGCCAAGATCGAGGGGTGGAGCAGTTCTTC. It specifies CASSQDRGVEQFF.

This clonotype was seen many times. The V gene is TRBV29-1, the J gene TRBJ2-7; TRBD1 aligns across 7 bases. Germline V gene lookup returns CDR1 SQVTM and CDR2 ANQGSEA. The CDR3 runs 13 residues. V trimming: 5 bases; J trimming: 3 bases; junction bases outside the gene matches: 7. The CDR3 sequence: CSVYDRADYEQYF. As DNA, the CDR3 is TGCAGCGTTTACGACAGGGCGGACTACGAGCAGTACTTC.

There are many counts of this clonotype. This chain joins TRBV20-1 and TRBJ2-3; 13 nucleotides agree with TRBD2. The CDR3 totals 13 residues. CDR1 is DFQATT and CDR2 is SNEGSKA in the germline V gene (reference sequence). V trimming: 6 bases; J trimming: 9 bases; junction bases outside the gene matches: 6. The CDR3 bases are TGCAGTGCCAGGACTAGCGGGAGTGACACGCAGTATTTT. It encodes CSARTSGSDTQYF.

To note about this clonotype: A read error may explain this, as a much larger clone is one base away. V usage is TRBV6-1 and J usage is TRBJ2-1; D is possibly TRBD2 (7 bases). CDR3 length equals 14 residues. Trimming took off 8 bases at V and 9 bases at J, with 20 bases between the two ends. Germline lookup yields CDR1 MNHNS and CDR2 SASEGT. The CDR3 coding sequence is TGTGCCAGCGGAGAGTGGGGGGGCGGTATTGAGCAGTTCTTC. Translation: CASGEWGGGIEQFF.